Below are 22 T cell receptor beta chains sequenced from a single sample in a study of blood T cell repertoires in COVID-19. Profiled with immunoSEQ multiplex PCR; TCRdb holds only in-frame clones, not every one. The table has under 200,000 clones, more than 75% seen once. Specimen: peripheral blood. These receptors were obtained from a woman in her fifties or sixties with COVID-19, enrolled during active disease.

The chain combines TRBV9 with TRBJ1-1; possibly TRBD1 for D (6 bases). Germline V gives CDR1 SGDLS, CDR2 YYNGEE. The germline V and J ends were trimmed by 3 bases and 3 bases, with 15 bases remaining between them. This CDR3 contains 15 residues. The CDR3 protein is CASSAGPTGHTEAFF. Here the CDR3 DNA reads TGTGCCAGCAGCGCAGGCCCTACAGGGCACACTGAAGCTTTCTTT.

The chain joins TRBV6-5 to TRBJ1-6; D perhaps matches TRBD1 (5 bases). CDR1 is MNHEY, CDR2 SVGAGI, per germline. CDR3 length equals 15 residues. The ends were cut back, 0 bases at V and 8 bases at J, with 11 bases in the middle. CDR3 sequence reads: CASSYSGRVDSPLHF. Written as DNA, the CDR3 is TGTGCCAGCAGTTACTCTGGCAGGGTGGATTCACCCCTCCACTTT.

V gene TRBV4-1 combines with J gene TRBJ1-1; TRBD1 aligns across 10 bases. The CDR3 has 15 residues. The trim removed 3 bases at V and 6 bases at J, leaving 7 bases unmatched. CDR1 is MGHRA, CDR2 YSYEKL, per germline. The CDR3 region is CASSHSGTGDPEAFF. CDR3 nucleotide sequence: TGCGCCAGCAGCCATTCCGGGACAGGGGACCCTGAAGCTTTCTTT.

This clone was counted once. This sequence joins TRBV13 and TRBJ1-1; D unresolved. Germline V gives CDR1 PRHDT, CDR2 FYEKMQ (reference sequence). V was trimmed by 0 bases and J by 0 bases, leaving 8 bases between them. The CDR3 contains 15 residues. The CDR3 DNA is TGTGCCAGCAGCTTAGGAGGGCGGGTGAACACTGAAGCTTTCTTT. Amino acids: CASSLGGRVNTEAFF.

The chain employs TRBV5-8 and TRBJ2-1; TRBD2 is a possible D gene (5 bases). Trimming left V 2 bases short and J 1 base short, with 7 bases between. The length of the CDR3 is 14 residues. CDR1 is SGHTS, CDR2 YDEGEE, per germline. CDR3 loop: CASSFGVSYNEQFF. As DNA, the CDR3 is TGTGCCAGCAGCTTCGGGGTATCCTACAATGAGCAGTTCTTC.

Here the CDR3 reads CASSSGGGGARRPQHF. DNA for the CDR3: TGTGCCAGCAGCTCAGGTGGAGGGGGCGCGAGGCGGCCCCAGCATTTT. The rearrangement links TRBV5-6 to TRBJ1-5, with 7 bases lining up with TRBD1. Germline V gene data show CDR1 as SGHDT and CDR2 as YYEEEE. With V trimmed by 3 bases and J by 9 bases, 15 bases remained unmatched. This CDR3 is built from 16 residues.

J is TRBJ2-1 and V is TRBV12-3 or TRBV12-4; D remains unclear. Trimming pared 3 bases from V and 8 bases from J, leaving 8 bases between. The length of the CDR3 is 12 residues. The CDR3 is CASSFVRDEQFF. CDR3 sequence (DNA): TGTGCCAGCAGTTTCGTTCGCGATGAGCAGTTCTTC.

The sample holds a few counts of this clone. This chain joins TRBV2 and TRBJ1-1; TRBD1 agrees at 7 bases. Germline V gives CDR1 SNHLY, CDR2 FYNNEI. The V and J ends lost 6 bases and 2 bases, in that order; junction bases with no gene match: 6. This CDR3 spans 14 amino acids. The CDR3 nucleotides are TGTGCCAGCAGAACCCGACAGGGTAACACTGAAGCTTTCTTT. It translates to CASRTRQGNTEAFF.

The gene calls are TRBV27 and TRBJ1-1; 9 bases agree with TRBD1. After removal of 6 bases from V and 4 bases from J, the junction contained 12 bases not matched to a gene. The CDR3 is made up of 16 amino acids. Germline-derived CDR1 and CDR2 are MNHEY and SMNVEV (reference sequence). CDR3 protein: CASSLNRGREGTEAFF. Written as DNA, the CDR3 is TGTGCCAGCAGCCTTAACAGGGGGCGCGAGGGCACTGAAGCTTTCTTT.

This rearrangement joins TRBV11-3 to TRBJ2-7, with TRBD2 matching over 15 bases. V trimming: 0 bases; J trimming: 1 base; junction bases outside the gene matches: 4. This CDR3 has 18 amino acids. The germline V gene has CDR1 SGHNT and CDR2 YENEEA. This chain's CDR3 is CASSLDAGTSGGSYEQYF. The CDR3 DNA reads as TGTGCCAGCAGCTTAGATGCGGGGACTAGCGGGGGGTCCTACGAGCAGTACTTC.

V usage is TRBV15 and J usage is TRBJ1-5; D gene unclear. CDR1 LNHNV and CDR2 YYDKDF come from the germline V gene (reference sequence). This CDR3 has 14 amino acids. V lost 9 bases and J lost 0, with 12 bases in between. The CDR3 DNA follows: TGTGCCACAAGAGAGGTGTCTAGCAATCAGCCCCAGCATTTT. Translating it yields CATREVSSNQPQHF.

The rearrangement uses TRBV13 and TRBJ1-1; D perhaps matches TRBD1 (6 bases). The ends were cut back, 0 bases at V and 4 bases at J, with 12 bases in the middle. The germline CDR1 and CDR2 sequences are PRHDT and FYEKMQ (reference sequence). The CDR3 contains 15 residues. The CDR3 loop reads CASSLGLQGSTEAFF. The CDR3 DNA reads as TGTGCCAGCAGCTTAGGTCTTCAGGGGAGCACTGAAGCTTTCTTT.

V usage is TRBV10-2 and J usage is TRBJ1-1, with D hard to call. Germline V CDR1 and CDR2: WSHSY, SAAADI. Trimming left V 0 bases short and J 4 bases short, with 9 bases between. There are 14 residues in the CDR3. The CDR3 region is CASSESESGTEAFF. The CDR3 DNA sequence: TGCGCCAGCAGTGAGTCCGAATCAGGCACTGAAGCTTTCTTT.

The chain couples TRBV5-1 to TRBJ2-2; weak D call: TRBD2 (6 bases). The germline V gene encodes CDR1 SGHRS and CDR2 YFSETQ. The CDR3 consists of 16 residues. Trimming stripped 0 bases from V and 2 bases from J, with 11 bases between. CDR3 nucleotide sequence: TGCGCCAGCAGCTTGGCGGTCGGGGGAAACACCGGGGAGCTGTTTTTT. Translating it yields CASSLAVGGNTGELFF.

There are a few counts of this clone. The V and J genes are TRBV15 and TRBJ2-1; D is undetermined. Germline V gene data show CDR1 as LNHNV and CDR2 as YYDKDF (reference sequence). Deletions cut 0 bases from V and 5 bases from J, with 5 bases between. The CDR3 covers 13 residues. CDR3 nucleotide sequence: TGTGCCACCAGCAGAGATCAGAACAATGAGCAGTTCTTC. It codes for CATSRDQNNEQFF.

This clone has only one observation. The chain combines TRBV9 with TRBJ1-1; D ambiguous. This CDR3 has 15 residues. CDR1 SGDLS and CDR2 YYNGEE come from the germline V gene. Between the trimmed V and J ends, which lost 4 bases and 1 base, there was a span of 14 bases. As DNA, the CDR3 is TGTGCCAGCAGCCCCCGGAGGTCGACGAACACTGAAGCTTTCTTT. Its protein product is CASSPRRSTNTEAFF.

The rearrangement uses TRBV7-7 and TRBJ2-2; 16 nucleotides agree with TRBD2. The ends lost 4 bases at V and 2 bases at J; junction bases unmatched: 4. Looked up from germline, CDR1 is SSHAT and CDR2 is FNYEAQ (reference sequence). The CDR3 has 18 amino acids. The CDR3 nucleotides read TGTGCCAGCAGCTCGGGACTAGCGGGGGGGCTCAACACCGGGGAGCTGTTTTTT. Translating it yields CASSSGLAGGLNTGELFF.

V is TRBV6-5 and J is TRBJ1-2; 9 bases are a match to TRBD1. Germline CDR1 and CDR2: MNHEY and SVGAGI. Trimming took 5 bases from V and 7 from J; bases not matched to a gene: 8. The CDR3 is 14 amino acids. CDR3 protein: CASSRKGQGAGYTF. The CDR3 coding sequence is TGTGCCAGCAGTAGGAAGGGACAGGGTGCTGGCTACACCTTC.

This clone came up once. The chain carries TRBV7-7 and TRBJ1-1; 7 bases fit TRBD1. Germline lookup yields CDR1 SSHAT and CDR2 FNYEAQ (reference sequence). Trimming took 5 bases from V and 3 from J; bases not matched to a gene: 18. The CDR3 spans 18 residues. The CDR3 bases are TGTGCCAGCAGCCCTAACCCCCCCCTTCGACAGGGCGACACTGAAGCTTTCTTT. Its protein product is CASSPNPPLRQGDTEAFF. Full variable domain (rest looked up from reference TRBV7-7 and TRBJ1-1): GAGVSQSPRYKVTKRGQDVTLRCDPISSHATLYWYQQALGQGPEFLTYFNYEAQPDKSGLPSDRFSAERPEGSISTLTIQRTEQRDSAMYRCASSPNPPLRQGDTEAFFGQGTRLTVV.

This clone appeared a single time. The chain is built from TRBV11-2 and TRBJ2-7, with no clear D. In germline, CDR1 is SGHAT, CDR2 FQNNGV. Trimming shortened V by 2 bases and J by 1 base, and 6 bases separated the two germline ends. This CDR3 is 13 amino acids long. The CDR3 is CASSLINSYEQYF. In nucleotides, the CDR3 is TGTGCCAGCAGCTTAATAAATTCCTACGAGCAGTACTTC.

V gene TRBV3-1 (or the pseudogene TRBV3-2) combines with J gene TRBJ1-2, with TRBD1 identical over 12 bases. The CDR3 is 16 amino acids. Per the germline V gene, CDR1 is LGHDT and CDR2 is YNNKEL (reference sequence). With V trimmed by 0 bases and J by 7 bases, 6 bases remained unmatched. CDR3 nucleotide sequence: TGTGCCAGCAGCCAAGATATGGGACAGGGGGCTTTTGGCTACACCTTC. It yields the protein CASSQDMGQGAFGYTF.

The chain employs TRBV30 and TRBJ1-5; 9 bases line up with TRBD1. The V and J ends lost 1 base and 2 bases, in that order; junction bases with no gene match: 6. The CDR3 length is 16 residues. Germline lookup yields CDR1 GTSNPN and CDR2 SVGIG (reference sequence). The CDR3 nucleotides read TGTGCCTGGAGTGGCCCGACAGGGGGTGGCAATCAGCCCCAGCATTTT. The encoded protein is CAWSGPTGGGNQPQHF.